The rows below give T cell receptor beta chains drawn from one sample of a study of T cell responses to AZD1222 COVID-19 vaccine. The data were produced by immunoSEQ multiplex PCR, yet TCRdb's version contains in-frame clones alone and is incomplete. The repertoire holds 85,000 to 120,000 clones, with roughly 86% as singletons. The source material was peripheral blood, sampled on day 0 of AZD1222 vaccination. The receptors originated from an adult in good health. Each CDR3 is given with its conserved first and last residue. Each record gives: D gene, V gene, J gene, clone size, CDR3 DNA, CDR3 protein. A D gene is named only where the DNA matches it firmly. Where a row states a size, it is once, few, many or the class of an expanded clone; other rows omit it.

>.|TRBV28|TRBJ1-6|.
TGTGCCAGCAGTAGGGCCAGGGTTAATTCACCCCTCCACTTT
CASSRARVNSPLHF
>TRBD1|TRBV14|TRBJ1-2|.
TGTGCCAGCAGCATCCGGACAGGGGTCGGCTACACCTTC
CASSIRTGVGYTF
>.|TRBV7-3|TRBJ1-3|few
TGTGCCAGCAGCTTAACTGGAAACACCATATATTTT
CASSLTGNTIYF
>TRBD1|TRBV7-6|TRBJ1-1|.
TGTGCCAGCAGCTTAGCATCCAGGGGGGACACTGAAGCTTTCTTT
CASSLASRGDTEAFF
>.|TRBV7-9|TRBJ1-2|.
TGTGCCAGCAGCTTAGCCTCGGGGACGTATGGCTACACCTTC
CASSLASGTYGYTF
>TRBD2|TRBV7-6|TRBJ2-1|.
TGTGCCAGCAGCTCTAGCGGGGGGAGCTCCTACAATGAGCAGTTCTTC
CASSSSGGSSYNEQFF
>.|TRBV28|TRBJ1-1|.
TGTGCCAGCAGTTTCACAGGGCGGAACACTGAAGCTTTCTTT
CASSFTGRNTEAFF
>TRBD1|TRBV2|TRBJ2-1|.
TGTGCCAGCAGCAGTGGGACAGATCTTTCCTACAATGAGCAGTTCTTC
CASSSGTDLSYNEQFF
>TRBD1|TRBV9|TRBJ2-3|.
TGTGCCAGCAGCCCACGACAGGGGAAAGATACGCAGTATTTT
CASSPRQGKDTQYF
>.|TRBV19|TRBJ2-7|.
TGTGCCAGTAGTATAGGTGGGGAGAGCTCCTACGAGCAGTACTTC
CASSIGGESSYEQYF
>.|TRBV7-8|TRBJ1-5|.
TGTGCCAGCAGCTTAGCCCTGGGCGCCTCTTATAGCAATCAGCCCCAGCATTTT
CASSLALGASYSNQPQHF
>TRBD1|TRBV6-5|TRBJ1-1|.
TGTGCCACTGGGACAGGTTGGAACACTGAAGCTTTCTTT
CATGTGWNTEAFF
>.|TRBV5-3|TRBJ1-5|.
TGTGCCAGAAGCATTGAACAGGGTCAGCCCCAGCATTTT
CARSIEQGQPQHF
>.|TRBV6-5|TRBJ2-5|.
TGTGCCAGCAGTATCCTCTTCCAAGAGACCCAGTACTTC
CASSILFQETQYF
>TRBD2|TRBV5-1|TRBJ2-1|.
TGCGCCAGCAGCTTGGGACTAGCGGGAGGGGTGAATGAGCAGTTCTTC
CASSLGLAGGVNEQFF
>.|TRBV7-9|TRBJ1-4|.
TGTGCCAGCAGCTTCGGCCGTAATGAAAAACTGTTTTTT
CASSFGRNEKLFF
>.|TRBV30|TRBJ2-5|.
TGTGCCTGGAGTAAACCAGGGGTCCGGGAGACCCAGTACTTC
CAWSKPGVRETQYF
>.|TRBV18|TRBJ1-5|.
TGTGCCAGCTCCGGACAGCTCAATCAGCCCCAGCATTTT
CASSGQLNQPQHF
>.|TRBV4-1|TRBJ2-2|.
TGCGCCAGCAGCCAAGAAGGCGGGGCGAACACCGGGGAGCTGTTTTTT
CASSQEGGANTGELFF
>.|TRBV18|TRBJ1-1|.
TGTGCCAGCTCGCCAGGGATGTTTGGCACTGAAGCTTTCTTT
CASSPGMFGTEAFF
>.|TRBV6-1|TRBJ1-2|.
TGTGCCAGCAGTGAAAAAGAGGGTAGCGGCTACACCTTC
CASSEKEGSGYTF
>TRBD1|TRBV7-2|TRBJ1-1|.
TGTGCCAGCAGCCCCCGCCCAGGGGGCATGGGAGCTTTCTTT
CASSPRPGGMGAFF
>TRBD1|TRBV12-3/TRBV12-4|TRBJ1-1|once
TGTGCCAGCTGGACAGGGGGCGTGGGTGAAGCTTTCTTT
CASWTGGVGEAFF
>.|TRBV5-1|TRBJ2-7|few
TGCGCCAGCAGCTTGGATGGGACACCCTACGAGCAGTACTTC
CASSLDGTPYEQYF
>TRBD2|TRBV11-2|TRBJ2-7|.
TGTGCCAGCAGCTTGGGAGGCGGGGGTTCCTACGAGCAGTACTTC
CASSLGGGGSYEQYF
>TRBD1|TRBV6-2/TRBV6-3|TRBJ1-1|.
TGTGCCAGCAGTTACAAGTGGACAGGGGGCACTGAAGCTTTCTTT
CASSYKWTGGTEAFF
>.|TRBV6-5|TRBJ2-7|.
TGTGCCAGCAGTTACGACAGGAGGAGGCAGTACTTC
CASSYDRRRQYF
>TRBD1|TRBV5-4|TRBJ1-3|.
TGTGCCAGCAGCCTGGGACAGCGAAACACCATATATTTT
CASSLGQRNTIYF
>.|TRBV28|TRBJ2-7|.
TGTGCCAGCAGGCGCCCCGGAGGGCTTCCATACGAGCAGTACTTC
CASRRPGGLPYEQYF
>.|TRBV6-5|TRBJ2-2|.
TGTGCCAGCAGTTACTGGTCCGGGGAGCTGTTTTTT
CASSYWSGELFF
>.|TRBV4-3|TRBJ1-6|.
TGCGCCAGCAGCCAAGACGGGACACGGGGGTATTCACCCCTCCACTTT
CASSQDGTRGYSPLHF
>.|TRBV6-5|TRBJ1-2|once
TGTGCCAGCAGCAATCCCGGGCAGCCAGACGATGGCTACACCTTC
CASSNPGQPDDGYTF
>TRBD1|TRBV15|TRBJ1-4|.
TGTGCCACCAACAGGGGGCCTAATGAAAAACTGTTTTTT
CATNRGPNEKLFF
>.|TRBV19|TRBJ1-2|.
TGTGCCAGTAGTATATCAACCGACTGGGGATTAGCTAACTATGGCTACACCTTC
CASSISTDWGLANYGYTF
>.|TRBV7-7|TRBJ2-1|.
TGTGCTAGCAGCTTAGATACCGACAATGAGCAGTTCTTC
CASSLDTDNEQFF
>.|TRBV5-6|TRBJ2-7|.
TGTGCCAGCAGCTGGATGAAGTACGAGCAGTACTTC
CASSWMKYEQYF
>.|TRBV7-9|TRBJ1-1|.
TGTGCCAGCAGCAAATCCGCGAACACTGAAGCTTTCTTT
CASSKSANTEAFF
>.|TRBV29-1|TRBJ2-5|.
TGCAGCGCCCTAGGACAGCAAGAGACCCAGTACTTC
CSALGQQETQYF
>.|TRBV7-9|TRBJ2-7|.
TGTGCCAGCAGCTTACCCGGGGGAAGGTCCTACGAGCAGTACTTC
CASSLPGGRSYEQYF
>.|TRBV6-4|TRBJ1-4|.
TGTGCCAGCAGTGACTCCGGTAACCCCCTAGCAAAACTGTTTTTT
CASSDSGNPLAKLFF
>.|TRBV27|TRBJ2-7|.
TGTGCCAGCAGTTACAAGGCTTCCCTTGGGCAGTACTTC
CASSYKASLGQYF
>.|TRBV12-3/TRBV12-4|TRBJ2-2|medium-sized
TGTGCCAGCAGTTTAGGTGGTACCGGGGAGCTGTTTTTT
CASSLGGTGELFF
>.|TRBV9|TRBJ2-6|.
TGTGCCAGCAGCGTGGACCCCAGGGGCCCTACACACACTGGGGCCAACGTCCTGACTTTC
CASSVDPRGPTHTGANVLTF